The 23 T cell receptor beta chains in this list originate from one sample, sequenced in a study of T cells after somatic rescue of genetic block. Method: immunoSEQ multiplex PCR; TCRdb's copy keeps in-frame clones and lacks some. The sample carries just over 14,000 clones, over 60% recorded once. Input material: peripheral blood mononuclear cells (PBMCs). The receptors were sampled from a man between 18 and 29 years old.

This chain connects TRBV28 to TRBJ2-7, with D perhaps assigned TRBD1 or TRBD2 (6 bases each). Trimming removed 4 bases at V and 3 bases at J, with 16 bases between. Germline-derived CDR1 and CDR2 are MDHEN and SYDVKM. The CDR3 spans 15 residues. The CDR3 spells CASSSRVGGRYEQYF. The CDR3 nucleotides read TGTGCCAGCAGTTCCCGCGTCGGGGGCCGCTACGAGCAGTACTTC.

The CDR3 sequence: CASSLAPLAGGPNTGELFF. Written as DNA, the CDR3 is TGTGCCAGCAGCTTGGCCCCTCTAGCGGGGGGGCCGAACACCGGGGAGCTGTTTTTT. The chain links TRBV5-8 to TRBJ2-2; TRBD2 matches at 12 bases. The ends lost 0 bases at V and 0 bases at J; junction bases unmatched: 6. The germline V gene has CDR1 SGHTS and CDR2 YDEGEE. The CDR3 spans 19 residues.

The chain has TRBV27 and TRBJ2-3; D might be TRBD1 (6 bases). The CDR3 extends over 15 amino acids. The germline CDR1 and CDR2 sequences are MNHEY and SMNVEV (reference sequence). V lost 6 bases and J lost 0, with 13 bases in between. The CDR3 DNA sequence: TGTGCCAGCAGCCGAGGACAGTTGAGCACAGATACGCAGTATTTT. Translating gives CASSRGQLSTDTQYF.

The genes are TRBV7-2 and TRBJ1-2; D may be TRBD1 (6 bases). This CDR3 is built from 12 residues. The V gene lost 2 bases and the J gene lost 8 bases, with 9 bases spanning the gap. Germline assignment: CDR1 SGHTA and CDR2 FQGNSA. CDR3 bases: TGTGCCAGCAGCTTACACAGGGCCGGCTACACCTTC. Translated: CASSLHRAGYTF.

This clone was seen only a few times. This chain uses TRBV18 with TRBJ1-5; maybe TRBD1 (5 bases). The CDR3 totals 19 residues. Germline V gives CDR1 KGHSH, CDR2 LQKENI. Trimming left V 5 bases short and J 3 bases short, with 26 bases between. For the CDR3, the DNA is TGTGCCAGCTCATATACTTATCACAAGGGAACAGGAATCAATCAGCCCCAGCATTTT. The encoded protein is CASSYTYHKGTGINQPQHF.

This rearrangement joins TRBV15 to TRBJ2-2, with 10 positions matching TRBD2. The germline V gene has CDR1 LNHNV and CDR2 YYDKDF (reference sequence). With 0 bases clipped from V and 7 bases from J, the junction kept 8 bases outside the gene matches. The length of the CDR3 is 17 residues. CDR3 protein: CATSRDMSGGAGGELFF. Here the CDR3 DNA reads TGTGCCACCAGCAGAGATATGAGCGGGGGGGCTGGCGGGGAGCTGTTTTTT.

The J gene is TRBJ2-2, the V gene TRBV30; 12 nucleotides agree with TRBD2. Trimming removed 1 base from V and 5 bases from J; junction bases left unmatched: 2. The CDR3 has 15 residues. The germline gives CDR1 GTSNPN, CDR2 SVGIG (reference sequence). DNA of the CDR3: TGTGCCTGGAGTGGACTAGCGGGAGCTACCGGGGAGCTGTTTTTT. As protein: CAWSGLAGATGELFF.

The CDR3 sequence is CASSPPNRPYEQYF. DNA of the CDR3: TGTGCCAGCTCACCACCAAATAGGCCCTACGAGCAGTACTTC. The chain has TRBV18 and TRBJ2-7; D is undetermined. Germline loops: CDR1 KGHSH, CDR2 LQKENI. The CDR3 runs 14 residues. V was trimmed by 0 bases and J by 2 bases, leaving 8 bases between them.

As DNA, the CDR3 is TGTGCCATCGGACAGGGTGGCTACGAGCAGTACTTC. It encodes CAIGQGGYEQYF. The chain links TRBV10-3 to TRBJ2-7; 8 bases are shared with TRBD1. From germline, CDR1 is ENHRY and CDR2 SYGVKD. CDR3 length: 12 amino acids. V lost 8 bases and J lost 3; bases outside the gene matches: 3.

CDR3 in amino acids: CASSLGQRGDTQYF. DNA for the CDR3: TGCGCCAGCAGCTTAGGCCAGCGAGGAGATACGCAGTATTTT. V and J are TRBV5-1 and TRBJ2-3; D is undetermined. Germline assignment: CDR1 SGHRS and CDR2 YFSETQ. With 2 bases removed from V and 5 bases from J, the gap between germline ends came to 12 bases. The CDR3 sequence is 14 residues long.

The genes are TRBV7-8 and TRBJ1-1; the D gene is possibly TRBD1 (5 bases). The CDR3 is 15 residues long. CDR1 SGHVS and CDR2 FQNEAQ come from the germline V gene. Trimming pared 4 bases from V and 1 base from J, leaving 13 bases between. The CDR3 here is CASSYAGHQNTEAFF. The DNA of the CDR3 is TGTGCCAGCAGCTACGCCGGACATCAGAACACTGAAGCTTTCTTT.

The chain carries TRBV21-1 and TRBJ2-5; the table's D gene call, TRBD2, was not cross checked with the DNA. TRBV21-1 is tagged as a pseudogene. The CDR3 is 16 residues long. The CDR3 bases are TGTGCCAGCAGACAGGAGGGCTACACTTTCTCTGAGACCCAGTACTTC. This sequence encodes CASRQEGYTFSETQYF.

This clone was seen once. V is TRBV2 and J is TRBJ1-1; no clear D gene. Germline loops: CDR1 SNHLY, CDR2 FYNNEI. Trimming cost V 6 bases and J 1 base, with 9 bases left between them. The CDR3 loop spans 13 amino acids. The CDR3 here is CASRGGRNTEAFF. CDR3 nucleotides: TGTGCCAGCAGGGGTGGCCGGAACACTGAAGCTTTCTTT.

The CDR3 reads CASSDDWTVAKNIQYF. The CDR3 DNA is TGTGCCAGCAGTGATGACTGGACAGTAGCCAAAAACATTCAGTACTTC. This chain uses TRBV6-1 with TRBJ2-4; perhaps TRBD1 as D (6 bases). V was shortened by 3 bases and J by 0 bases, with 12 bases between the two germline ends. This CDR3 spans 16 amino acids. CDR1 MNHNS and CDR2 SASEGT come from the germline V gene.

The rearrangement links TRBV5-1 to TRBJ2-1, with 7 bases aligning to TRBD1. The CDR3 runs 16 residues. Germline loops: CDR1 SGHRS, CDR2 YFSETQ. Unmatched junction bases numbered 5, after V lost 0 bases and J lost 2 bases. In DNA, the CDR3 is TGCGCCAGCAGCTTGGTGTTGGGACAGCCCTACAATGAGCAGTTCTTC. This gives the protein CASSLVLGQPYNEQFF.

CDR3 in amino acids: CASSLKDWGETQYF. The CDR3 coding sequence is TGTGCCAGCAGCTTGAAGGACTGGGGAGAGACCCAGTACTTC. The genes are TRBV5-6 and TRBJ2-5, with D perhaps TRBD2 (5 bases). The CDR3 runs to 14 residues. With 1 base removed from V and 4 bases from J, the gap between germline ends came to 11 bases. The germline gives CDR1 SGHDT, CDR2 YYEEEE.

The V gene is TRBV6-4, the J gene TRBJ2-6; D gene uncertain. With 7 bases removed from V and 0 bases from J, the gap between germline ends came to 7 bases. Looked up from germline, CDR1 is MRHNA and CDR2 is SNTAGT. This CDR3 region has 14 residues. The CDR3 loop reads CASTAFSGANVLTF. In nucleotides, the CDR3 is TGTGCCAGCACCGCGTTCTCTGGGGCCAACGTCCTGACTTTC.

The genes are TRBV6-4 and TRBJ2-2; 8 nucleotides match TRBD1. The V segment lost 3 bases and the J segment 6 bases; nucleotides outside the gene matches: 6. Looked up from germline, CDR1 is MRHNA and CDR2 is SNTAGT. The CDR3 has 15 residues. In DNA, the CDR3 is TGTGCCAGCAGTGAAAACAGGGGGTATGCCGGGGAGCTGTTTTTT. It codes for CASSENRGYAGELFF.

The chain is built from TRBV5-4 and TRBJ2-7; D is perhaps TRBD1 or TRBD2 (5 bases each). Trimming stripped 0 bases from V and 9 bases from J, with 22 bases between. Germline V gene sequence: CDR1 SGHNT, CDR2 YYREEE (reference sequence). The length of the CDR3 is 16 residues. The CDR3, as DNA: TGTGCCAGCAGCTTGGATCCCCTCCGGGACCCCAGAGGGCAGTACTTC. This encodes CASSLDPLRDPRGQYF.

The chain uses TRBV28 and TRBJ2-1; 7 nucleotides line up with TRBD1. V lost 6 bases, J lost 4 bases, and 9 bases stayed unmatched. CDR3 length: 15 residues. CDR1 and CDR2 from the germline V gene are MDHEN and SYDVKM. The CDR3: CASSQGQATYNEQFF. The CDR3 DNA sequence: TGTGCCAGCAGCCAAGGACAGGCAACTTACAATGAGCAGTTCTTC.

This clone was recorded once. The V call is TRBV7-8, the J call TRBJ2-7; the D gene is possibly TRBD1 (5 bases). The CDR3 length is 11 residues. The V end lost 6 bases, the J end lost 2 bases, and 5 bases lay between the germline ends. CDR1 and CDR2 from the germline V gene are SGHVS and FQNEAQ. CDR3 nucleotide sequence: TGTGCCAGCAGGGGGCCCTACGAGCAGTACTTC. Its protein is CASRGPYEQYF.

V and J are TRBV6-5 and TRBJ2-7; 7 bases fit TRBD1. The CDR3 has 15 residues. CDR1 is MNHEY, CDR2 SVGAGI, per germline. V lost 6 bases and J lost 2; bases outside the gene matches: 10. The CDR3 DNA reads as TGTGCCAGCAGCTCCCCGGGACAGCACGCCTACGAGCAGTACTTC. Its translation: CASSSPGQHAYEQYF.

This clone was counted a few times. This chain joins TRBV5-1 and TRBJ1-1; D gene uncertain. CDR1 is SGHRS, CDR2 YFSETQ, per germline. The CDR3 totals 14 residues. Trimming pared 0 bases from V and 1 base from J, leaving 7 bases between. CDR3: CASSLVVENTEAFF. In DNA, the CDR3 is TGCGCCAGCAGCTTGGTTGTCGAGAACACTGAAGCTTTCTTT. Supplemented by reference TRBV5-1 and TRBJ1-1, the full variable domain reads KAGVTQTPRYLIKTRGQQVTLSCSPISGHRSVSWYQQTPGQGLQFLFEYFSETQRNKGNFPGRFSGRQFSNSRSEMNVSTLELGDSALYLCASSLVVENTEAFFGQGTRLTVV.